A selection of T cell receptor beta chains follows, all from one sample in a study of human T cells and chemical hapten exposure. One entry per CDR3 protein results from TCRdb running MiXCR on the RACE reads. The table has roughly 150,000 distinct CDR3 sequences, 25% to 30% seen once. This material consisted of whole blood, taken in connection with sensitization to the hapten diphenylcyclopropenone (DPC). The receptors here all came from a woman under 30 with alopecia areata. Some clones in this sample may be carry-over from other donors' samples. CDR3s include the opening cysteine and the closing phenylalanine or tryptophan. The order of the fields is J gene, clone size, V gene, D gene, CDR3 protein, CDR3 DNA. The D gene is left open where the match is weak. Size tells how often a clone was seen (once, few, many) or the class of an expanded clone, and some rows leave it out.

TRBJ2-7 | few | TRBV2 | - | CASSEGIYEQYF | TGTGCCAGCAGTGAAGGGATTTACGAGCAGTACTTC
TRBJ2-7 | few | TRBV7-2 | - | CASSFKPGPQSQQYF | TGTGCCAGCAGCTTTAAGCCGGGACCCCAGTCCCAGCAGTACTTC
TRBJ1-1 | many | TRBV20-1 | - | CSARGGRARPGLSMNTEAFF | TGCAGTGCTAGGGGAGGTCGGGCGCGACCGGGACTGTCCATGAACACTGAAGCTTTCTTT
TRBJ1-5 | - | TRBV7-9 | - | CASSLGGPQHF | TGTGCCAGCAGCTTAGGTGGACCCCAGCATTTT
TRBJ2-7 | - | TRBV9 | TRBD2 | CASSPEVAGLWRGEQYF | TGTGCCAGCAGCCCAGAGGTAGCGGGACTCTGGAGGGGTGAGCAGTACTTC
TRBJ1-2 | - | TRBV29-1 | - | CSSKTGSYGYTF | TGCAGCAGCAAGACGGGATCTTATGGCTACACCTTC
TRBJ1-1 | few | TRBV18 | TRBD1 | CASSPLGIGTGNTEAFF | TGTGCCAGCTCACCACTTGGGATTGGGACAGGGAACACTGAAGCTTTCTTT
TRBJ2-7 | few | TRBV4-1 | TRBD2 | CASSFLAGTSDEQYF | TGCGCCAGCAGCTTCCTAGCGGGGACGAGCGACGAGCAGTACTTC
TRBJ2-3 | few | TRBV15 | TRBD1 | CATSRERTGPRDTQYF | TGTGCCACCAGCAGAGAACGGACAGGGCCCAGGGATACGCAGTATTTT
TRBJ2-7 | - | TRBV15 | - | CATSRDVGLSSYEQYF | TGTGCCACCAGCAGAGACGTGGGTCTAAGCTCCTACGAGCAGTACTTC
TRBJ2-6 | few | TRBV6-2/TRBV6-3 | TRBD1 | CASRQFGTGVSSGANVLTF | TGTGCCAGCAGACAATTTGGGACAGGAGTAAGCTCTGGGGCCAACGTCCTGACTTTC
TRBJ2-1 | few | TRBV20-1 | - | CSASNVEGFF | TGCAGTGCTTCCAACGTAGAGGGGTTCTTC
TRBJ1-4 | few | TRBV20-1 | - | CSATRTRGGFEKLFF | TGCAGTGCTACCCGCACTAGGGGGGGGTTTGAAAAACTGTTTTTT
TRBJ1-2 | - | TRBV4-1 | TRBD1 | CASSRSGTGEGYTF | TGCGCCAGCAGCCGCTCCGGGACAGGGGAAGGCTACACCTTC
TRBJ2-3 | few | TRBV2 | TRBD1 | CASRRDRVTDTQYF | TGTGCCAGTCGCCGGGACAGGGTCACAGATACGCAGTATTTT
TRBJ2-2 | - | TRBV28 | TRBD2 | CASCPQPGLGYKTGELFF | TGTGCCAGCTGTCCCCAGCCGGGACTAGGTTATAAGACCGGGGAGCTGTTTTTT
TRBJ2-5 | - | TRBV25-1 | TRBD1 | CASSESGQGWTQYF | TGTGCCAGCAGTGAATCCGGACAGGGGTGGACCCAGTACTTC
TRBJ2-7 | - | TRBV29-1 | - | CSVLGQLYEQYF | TGCAGCGTGCTAGGACAGCTCTACGAGCAGTACTTC
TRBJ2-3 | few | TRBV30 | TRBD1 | CAWSGTGGRTDTQYF | TGTGCCTGGAGCGGGACAGGGGGACGGACAGATACGCAGTATTTT
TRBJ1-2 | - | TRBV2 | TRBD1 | CASRGTGLYGYTF | TGTGCCAGCAGGGGGACAGGGCTGTATGGCTACACCTTC
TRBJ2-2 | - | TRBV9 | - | CASSVDGKNGELFF | TGTGCCAGCAGCGTAGATGGGAAGAACGGGGAGCTGTTTTTT
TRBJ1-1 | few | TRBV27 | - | CASSLVQGTEAFF | TGTGCCAGCAGTTTAGTGCAGGGGACTGAAGCTTTCTTT
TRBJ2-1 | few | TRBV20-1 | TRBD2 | CSARDRLAGPYNEQFF | TGCAGTGCTAGAGATCGACTAGCGGGCCCCTACAATGAGCAGTTCTTC
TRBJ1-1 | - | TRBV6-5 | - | CASRPPVGISTEAFF | TGTGCCAGCAGACCCCCCGTGGGGATTTCGACTGAAGCTTTCTTT
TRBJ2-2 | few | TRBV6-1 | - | CASSVGSGRTTGELFF | TGTGCCAGCAGTGTTGGGTCGGGCAGGACGACCGGGGAGCTGTTTTTT
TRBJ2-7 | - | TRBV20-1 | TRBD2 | CSARRGAGLASRDYEQYF | TGCAGTGCTAGACGCGGTGCGGGACTAGCAAGTAGAGACTACGAGCAGTACTTC
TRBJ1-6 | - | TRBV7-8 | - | CASSIQGSYNSPLHF | TGTGCCAGCAGTATCCAGGGGTCCTATAATTCACCCCTCCACTTT
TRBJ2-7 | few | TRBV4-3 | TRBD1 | CASSQSDRGHYEQYF | TGCGCCAGCAGCCAATCCGACAGGGGGCACTACGAGCAGTACTTC
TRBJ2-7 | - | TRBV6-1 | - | CASSWGVANLLEQYF | TGTGCCAGCAGTTGGGGTGTGGCAAATCTACTCGAGCAGTACTTC
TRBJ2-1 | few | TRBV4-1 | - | CASSQELPGNEQFF | TGCGCCAGCAGCCAAGAACTCCCCGGCAATGAGCAGTTCTTC
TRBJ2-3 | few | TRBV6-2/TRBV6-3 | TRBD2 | CASSSRGLAGADTQYF | TGTGCCAGCAGTTCGCGGGGACTAGCGGGGGCAGATACGCAGTATTTT
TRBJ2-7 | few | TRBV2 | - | CASRFYEQYF | TGTGCCAGCAGGTTCTACGAGCAGTACTTC
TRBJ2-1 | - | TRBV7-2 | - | CASSPNGGSSNEQFF | TGTGCCAGCAGCCCCAATGGGGGCAGCAGCAATGAGCAGTTCTTC
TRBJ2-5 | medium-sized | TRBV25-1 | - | CASSERDTEETQYF | TGTGCCAGCAGTGAACGGGACACCGAAGAGACCCAGTACTTC
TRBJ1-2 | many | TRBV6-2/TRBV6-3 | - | CASSFTVIPGQGIFYGYTF | TGTGCCAGCAGTTTCACGGTCATTCCGGGGCAGGGGATCTTCTATGGCTACACCTTC
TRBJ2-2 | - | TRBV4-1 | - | CASSQDGPNTGELFF | TGCGCCAGCAGCCAAGATGGACCGAACACCGGGGAGCTGTTTTTT
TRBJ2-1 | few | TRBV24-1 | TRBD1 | CATSAPGQANNEQFF | TGTGCCACCAGTGCCCCGGGACAGGCCAACAATGAGCAGTTCTTC
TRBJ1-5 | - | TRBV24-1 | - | CATSARGSLNQPQHF | TGTGCCACCAGTGCCCGGGGGTCCCTCAATCAGCCCCAGCATTTT
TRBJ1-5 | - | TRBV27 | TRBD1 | CASSEQGQPRHF | TGTGCCAGCAGCGAACAGGGACAGCCCCGGCATTTT
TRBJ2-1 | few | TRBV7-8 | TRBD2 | CASSLGGGRADEQFF | TGTGCCAGCAGCTTAGGTGGCGGGAGAGCGGATGAGCAGTTCTTC
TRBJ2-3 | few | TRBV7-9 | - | CASSPFRGTDTQYF | TGTGCCAGCAGCCCCTTCCGGGGTACAGATACGCAGTATTTT
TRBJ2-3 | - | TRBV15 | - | CATSRGVGISSTDTQYF | TGTGCCACCAGCAGAGGGGTAGGGATCTCTAGCACAGATACGCAGTATTTT
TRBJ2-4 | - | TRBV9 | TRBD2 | CASSVGGGSYIQYF | TGTGCCAGCAGCGTAGGGGGGGGGAGCTACATTCAGTACTTC
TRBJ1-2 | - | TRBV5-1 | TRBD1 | CASTLGTDFGYGYTF | TGCGCCAGCACCCTCGGGACAGACTTCGGCTATGGCTACACCTTC
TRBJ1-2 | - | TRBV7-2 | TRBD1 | CASSSSTGNRESYGYTF | TGTGCCAGCAGCTCTTCGACAGGGAACAGGGAAAGCTATGGCTACACCTTC
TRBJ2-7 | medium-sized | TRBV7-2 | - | CASSLVTGVEQYF | TGTGCCAGCAGCTTAGTTACCGGTGTTGAGCAGTACTTC
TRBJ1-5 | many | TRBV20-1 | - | CSALTTEPNQPQHF | TGCAGTGCTCTTACGACCGAGCCCAATCAGCCCCAGCATTTT
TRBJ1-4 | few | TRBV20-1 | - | CSALRDSTEPAF | TGCAGTGCTCTCCGAGATTCGACGGAACCGGCCTTT
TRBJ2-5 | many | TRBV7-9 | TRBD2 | CASSLRAGGKQETQYF | TGTGCCAGCAGCTTAAGAGCGGGGGGGAAACAAGAGACCCAGTACTTC
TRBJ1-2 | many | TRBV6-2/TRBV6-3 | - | CASPNGGGNYGYTF | TGTGCCAGCCCGAACGGGGGCGGTAACTATGGCTACACCTTC
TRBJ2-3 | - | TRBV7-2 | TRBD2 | CASSFSGIPADTQYF | TGTGCCAGCAGCTTTAGCGGGATCCCGGCAGATACGCAGTATTTT
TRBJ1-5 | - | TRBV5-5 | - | CASSPRANTNQPQHF | TGTGCCAGCAGCCCGAGGGCAAACACCAATCAGCCCCAGCATTTT
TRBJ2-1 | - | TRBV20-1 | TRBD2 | CSARELASYNEQFF | TGCAGTGCTAGAGAACTAGCGAGCTACAATGAGCAGTTCTTC
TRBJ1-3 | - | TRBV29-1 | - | CSVFGSSGNTIYF | TGCAGCGTTTTCGGGAGCTCTGGAAACACCATATATTTT
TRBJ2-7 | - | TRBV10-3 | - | CAIRASAEQYF | TGTGCCATCAGGGCGTCGGCCGAGCAGTACTTC